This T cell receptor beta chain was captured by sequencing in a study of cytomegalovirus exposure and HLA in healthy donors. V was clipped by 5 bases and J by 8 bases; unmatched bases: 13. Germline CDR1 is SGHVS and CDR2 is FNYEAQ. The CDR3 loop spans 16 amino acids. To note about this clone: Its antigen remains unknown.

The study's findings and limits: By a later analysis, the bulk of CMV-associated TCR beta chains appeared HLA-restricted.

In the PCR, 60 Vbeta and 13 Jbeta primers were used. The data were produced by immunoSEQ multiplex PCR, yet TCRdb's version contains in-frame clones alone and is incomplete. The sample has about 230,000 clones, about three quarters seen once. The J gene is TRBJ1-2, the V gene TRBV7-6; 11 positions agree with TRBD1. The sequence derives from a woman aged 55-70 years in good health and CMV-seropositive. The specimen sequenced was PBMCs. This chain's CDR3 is CASSPKLQGQGDGYTF. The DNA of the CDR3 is TGTGCCAGCAGCCCGAAACTACAGGGACAGGGGGACGGCTACACCTTC. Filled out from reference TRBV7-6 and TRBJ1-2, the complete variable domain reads GAGVSQSPRYKVTKRGQDVALRCDPISGHVSLYWYRQALGQGPEFLTYFNYEAQQDKSGLPNDRFSAERPEGSISTLTIQRTEQRDSAMYRCASSPKLQGQGDGYTFGSGTRLTVV.